This T cell receptor beta chain was obtained from a study of shared clonotypes between healthy human individuals. Using immunoSEQ multiplex PCR, the repertoire was profiled, and TCRdb retains in-frame clones only, with some absent. The data show some 1 million clones, 65% to 75% seen once. With 3 bases removed from V and 8 bases from J, the gap between germline ends came to 17 bases. CDR1 and CDR2 from the germline V gene are SGHDT and YYEEEE. CDR3 length: 14 amino acids. Of note for this clone: Its antigen remains unidentified.

The donor cohort consisted entirely of Caucasian adults residing in Nashville, Tennessee. Findings and caveats of the study: All-four-donor shared clonotypes had higher generation probabilities than non-shared clonotypes did.

The specimen sequenced was memory CD4+ T cells sorted from blood. Subset noted: CD45RA-negative fraction. The clonotype was recovered from a man younger than 35 in good health. This chain connects TRBV5-6 to TRBJ1-2, with D perhaps matching TRBD1 (5 bases). CDR3 DNA sequence: TGTGCCAGCAGCTCCCCGTCAGGGATTTTCGGCTACACCTTC. Protein product: CASSSPSGIFGYTF.